This entry lists 6 T cell receptor beta chains sequenced from one sample in a study of molecular identifiers for immune sequencing clone quantification. Each CDR3 protein is one row after TCRdb ran MiXCR on the PCR reads. The sample holds 50,000 to 65,000 distinct CDR3 sequences; approximately 25% are singletons and the top ten take around 1.8%. The sequencing sample was made of naive CD8+ T cells from blood, with Jurkat cell RNA spiked in. As to subset: FACS-sorted CD8+CD4-CCR7+CD45RA+ naive T cells. All receptors derive from a human donor in good health. Some libraries in this study had Jurkat cell RNA spiked in.

This clonotype was counted at least ten times. The V and J genes are TRBV23-1 and TRBJ2-5, with D possibly TRBD1 on 5 matching bases. TRBV23-1 is filed as an ORF, its function uncertain. The CDR3 is 15 residues long. Trimming shortened V by 0 bases and J by 3 bases, and 11 bases separated the two germline ends. The CDR3 loop is CASSQSSGMKETQYF. The DNA of the CDR3 is TGCGCCAGCAGTCAATCGTCAGGGATGAAAGAGACCCAGTACTTC.

The rearrangement joins TRBV6-5 to TRBJ2-7; D may be TRBD2 (5 bases). V was trimmed by 6 bases and J by 0 bases, leaving 12 bases between them. The CDR3 totals 14 residues. Germline CDR1 is MNHEY and CDR2 is SVGAGI. The CDR3 here is CASRASSYSYEQYF. For the CDR3, the DNA is TGTGCCAGCAGGGCTAGCTCCTACTCCTACGAGCAGTACTTC.

This clonotype showed up many times. This chain links TRBV6-6 with TRBJ2-3; D is unclear. The length of the CDR3 is 14 residues. The V gene lost 1 base and the J gene lost 0 bases, with 5 bases spanning the gap. CDR1 is MNHNY and CDR2 is SVGAGI in the germline V gene (reference sequence). The CDR3 here is CASSYFASTDTQYF. CDR3 DNA: TGTGCCAGCAGTTACTTTGCTAGCACAGATACGCAGTATTTT.

This clonotype was found many times. The genes are TRBV27 and TRBJ2-5; D could derive from TRBD1 or TRBD2 (5 bases each). The V gene's germline CDR1 is MNHEY and CDR2 SMNVEV (reference sequence). This CDR3 has 16 residues. Between the trimmed V and J ends, which lost 1 base and 4 bases, there was a span of 16 bases. The CDR3 loop is CASSLFRGQVSETQYF. CDR3 coding DNA: TGTGCCAGCAGTTTATTTCGGGGCCAGGTGTCAGAGACCCAGTACTTC.

Concerning this clonotype: A much larger clone differs by one base, so this may be a read error. This chain connects TRBV7-9 to TRBJ2-7; tentative D call: TRBD1 (6 bases). Trimming cost V 6 bases and J 2 bases, with 14 bases left between them. The germline V gene encodes CDR1 SEHNR and CDR2 FQNEAQ (reference sequence). The CDR3 loop spans 14 amino acids. The CDR3 sequence is CASRPEDSAYEQYF. The DNA of the CDR3 is TGTGCCAGCAGGCCCGAGGACAGCGCCTACGAGCAGTACTTC.

This clonotype has a handful of counts. This may come from a read error, since a much larger clone is one base off. The V call is TRBV11-2, the J call TRBJ2-3; D is undetermined. This CDR3 comprises 12 residues. Germline values: CDR1 SGHAT, CDR2 FQNNGV. Trimming removed 8 bases at V and 3 bases at J, with 9 bases between. CDR3 bases: TGTGCCAGCGGCCCGGAAACAGATACGCAGTATTTT. Translating gives CASGPETDTQYF.